A single sample is the source of the 7 T cell receptor beta chains below, sequenced in a study of cytomegalovirus exposure and HLA in healthy donors. Method: immunoSEQ multiplex PCR; TCRdb's copy keeps in-frame clones and lacks some. The sample includes 150,000 to 200,000 clones, about 81% of them seen just once. Sequencing was done on a sample of PBMCs. These TCRs come from a woman in her 30s in good health and CMV-seronegative.

The chain uses TRBV10-2 and TRBJ2-7; 7 positions agree with TRBD1. CDR1 and CDR2 (germline): WSHSY, SAAADI. CDR3 length: 12 residues. V gave up 8 bases and J gave up 2 bases; unmatched junction bases: 3. The CDR3 DNA follows: TGCGCCAGCCTGGACAGGCCCTACGAGCAGTACTTC. Residues: CASLDRPYEQYF.

The chain combines TRBV5-1 with TRBJ1-4; the match to TRBD1 covers 8 bases. Germline CDR1 SGHRS, CDR2 YFSETQ. Trimming at V came to 4 bases and at J to 4 bases, leaving 6 bases not matched to a gene. The CDR3 has 15 amino acids. CDR3 sequence reads: CASSTTGVFNEKLFF. The CDR3 DNA sequence: TGCGCCAGCAGCACGACAGGGGTTTTTAATGAAAAACTGTTTTTT.

The V and J genes are TRBV30 and TRBJ2-7; D may be TRBD2 (6 bases). Germline CDR1 and CDR2: GTSNPN and SVGIG (reference sequence). V shed 1 base and J shed 4 bases, with 11 bases lying between them. The CDR3 sequence is 13 residues long. The DNA for the CDR3 is TGTGCCTGGAGTGAGGGTAGCGGATACGAGCAGTACTTC. Amino acids: CAWSEGSGYEQYF.

This chain uses TRBV5-1 with TRBJ1-1; possible D gene TRBD1, 6 bases. Between the trimmed V and J ends, which lost 4 bases and 1 base, there was a span of 14 bases. CDR1 SGHRS and CDR2 YFSETQ come from the germline V gene. This CDR3 has 15 amino acids. In DNA form, the CDR3 reads TGCGCCAGCAGCCCGGGGGGGCAGGCGAACACTGAAGCTTTCTTT. Amino acids: CASSPGGQANTEAFF.

This clone was detected only a few times. V usage is TRBV28 and J usage is TRBJ1-6; D is uncertain. V was cut by 2 bases and J by 15 bases, with 11 bases left in between. This CDR3 spans 12 amino acids. Germline CDR1 MDHEN, CDR2 SYDVKM. This chain's CDR3 is CASSLQNGNLHF. CDR3 coding DNA: TGTGCCAGCAGTTTACAGAATGGTAACCTCCACTTT.

The rearrangement joins TRBV5-1 to TRBJ2-1; TRBD2 matches 15 bases. V gave up 7 bases and J gave up 9 bases; unmatched junction bases: 20. Germline V gene sequence: CDR1 SGHRS, CDR2 YFSETQ. This CDR3 comprises 19 residues. CDR3: CASSRGLAGGRLTAGEQFF. Written as DNA, the CDR3 is TGCGCCAGCTCAAGAGGACTAGCGGGGGGGAGACTTACTGCAGGTGAGCAGTTCTTC.

The CDR3 region has the DNA TGTGCCTGGACCCGCCGAGGGCAGGGGTCCCATCAGCCCCAGCATTTT. This gives the protein CAWTRRGQGSHQPQHF. The chain carries TRBV30 and TRBJ1-5; D perhaps matches TRBD1 (6 bases). Trimming removed 4 bases from V and 5 bases from J, with 21 bases in between. This CDR3 has 16 residues. CDR1 and CDR2 (germline): GTSNPN, SVGIG (reference sequence).